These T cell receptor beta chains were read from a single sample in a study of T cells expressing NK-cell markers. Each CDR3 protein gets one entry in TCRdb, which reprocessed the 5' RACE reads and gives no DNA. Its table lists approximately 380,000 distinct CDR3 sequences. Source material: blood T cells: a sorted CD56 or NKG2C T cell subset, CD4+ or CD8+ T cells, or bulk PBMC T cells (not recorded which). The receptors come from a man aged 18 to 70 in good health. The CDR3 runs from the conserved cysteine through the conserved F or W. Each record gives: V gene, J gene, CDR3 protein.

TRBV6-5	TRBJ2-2	CASSYPYDGNTGELFF
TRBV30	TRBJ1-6	CACSRVNSYNSPLHF
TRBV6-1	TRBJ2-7	CASRSGAPSYEQYF
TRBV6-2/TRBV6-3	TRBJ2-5	CASSLAVGFTQETQYF
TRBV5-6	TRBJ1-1	CASSYGGNRRTEAFF
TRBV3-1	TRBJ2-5	CASSQGAGVVETQYF
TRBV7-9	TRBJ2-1	CASSLGGREVEQFF
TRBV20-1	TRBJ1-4	CSAREHLEGEKLFF
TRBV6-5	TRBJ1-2	CASSYSRTGQINYGYTF
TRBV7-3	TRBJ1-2	CASSSEGAKGYGYTF
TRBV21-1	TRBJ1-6	CASSKGDRGDSPLHF
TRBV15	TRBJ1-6	CATSPRGFPYNSPLHF
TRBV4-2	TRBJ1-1	CASSQERDSGATEAFF
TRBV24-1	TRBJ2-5	CATSPGQQETQYF
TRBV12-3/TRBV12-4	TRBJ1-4	CASSLFVSGTDEKLFF
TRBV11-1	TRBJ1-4	CASSLGRTERNEKLFF
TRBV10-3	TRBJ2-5	CASTGTSLGTQYF
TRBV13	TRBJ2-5	CASSLVGLAGSQETQYF
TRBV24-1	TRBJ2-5	CATSEGTGGWETQYF
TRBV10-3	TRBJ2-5	CAIADVQETQYF